This T cell receptor beta chain is drawn from a study of T cells after posttransplantation cyclophosphamide. Clones were read by immunoSEQ multiplex PCR, and TCRdb kept only the in-frame ones, dropping some. Of roughly 11,000 clones listed, 90% to 95% are singletons. Busulfan-fludarabine conditioning, marrow transplant, and cyclophosphamide on days +3 and +4 were administered. Note on this clone: Its antigen is unidentified.

Study results and caveats: Recipient CMV seropositivity and CMV reactivation strongly tracked TRB clonality. Skin or GI-infiltrating T cells shared few TRB sequences with blood. Donor CD8+ memory clones often dominated recipient blood repertoires at later times.

Trimming removed 0 bases at V and 2 bases at J, with 14 bases between. The CDR3 loop spans 16 amino acids. Germline CDR1 reads SGHRS; CDR2 reads YFSETQ. This chain uses TRBV5-1 with TRBJ1-2; unclear D gene. Sequencing used PBMCs, obtained after allogeneic stem cell transplant with posttransplant cyclophosphamide. The source of this sequence is a female patient under 45 who received an allogeneic stem cell transplant from an unrelated donor, was CMV-positive, and had no GVHD. Certain T cells may be donor cells from the graft. The CDR3 coding sequence is TGCGCCAGCAGCTTGGGGACGGGGATACCCAACTATGGCTACACCTTC. It yields the protein CASSLGTGIPNYGYTF.